The rows below give T cell receptor beta chains drawn from one sample of a study of T cell repertoires in cytomegalovirus infection. TCRdb independently ran MiXCR on the reads; one entry per CDR3 protein. Among 360,000 or so distinct CDR3 sequences, about 34% were seen once, and the ten largest hold roughly 14%. These receptors have no identified antigens. The sample was cultured PBMCs, taken from culture after CMV antigen stimulation. Source of these receptors: a human donor in good health (CMV status not recorded). Some clones in this sample may be carry-over from other donors' samples. CDR3s include the opening cysteine and the closing phenylalanine or tryptophan. Each record gives: J gene, V gene, clone size, D gene, CDR3 DNA, CDR3 protein. A D gene is named only where the DNA matches it firmly. Rows may omit the clone size; those that give it use once, few, many or a size class.

j_call: TRBJ2-3
v_call: TRBV19
clone_size: NA
d_call: NA
cdr3_nt: TGTGCCAGTAGCATCGGTCTCCCCGGCACAGATACGCAGTATTTT
cdr3_aa: CASSIGLPGTDTQYF

j_call: TRBJ2-5
v_call: TRBV28
clone_size: NA
d_call: NA
cdr3_nt: TGTGCCAGCAGTCCCGCGGGACATTCCTCGGAGACCCAGTACTTC
cdr3_aa: CASSPAGHSSETQYF

j_call: TRBJ1-1
v_call: TRBV7-2
clone_size: NA
d_call: NA
cdr3_nt: TGTGCCAGCAGCTTAGATTCAGTACGGACTAACACTGAAGCTTTCTTT
cdr3_aa: CASSLDSVRTNTEAFF

j_call: TRBJ1-2
v_call: TRBV9
clone_size: NA
d_call: NA
cdr3_nt: TGTGCCAGCAGGTCCGACGGGGGGAGGAATGGCTACACCTTC
cdr3_aa: CASRSDGGRNGYTF

j_call: TRBJ2-1
v_call: TRBV20-1
clone_size: NA
d_call: NA
cdr3_nt: TGCAGTGCTAGGGCGGCCTCCTACAATGAGCAGTTCTTC
cdr3_aa: CSARAASYNEQFF

j_call: TRBJ1-1
v_call: TRBV12-3/TRBV12-4
clone_size: many
d_call: NA
cdr3_nt: TGTGCCAGCAGTTTCTCCGTTGGAGGGGAAGCTGAAGCTTTCTTT
cdr3_aa: CASSFSVGGEAEAFF

j_call: TRBJ1-2
v_call: TRBV28
clone_size: NA
d_call: NA
cdr3_nt: TGTGCCAGCAGTTCCAACTTCGGGGGCTACACCTTC
cdr3_aa: CASSSNFGGYTF

j_call: TRBJ1-1
v_call: TRBV7-2
clone_size: NA
d_call: NA
cdr3_nt: TGTGCCAGCAGCCCCCTTCGCGGCACTGAAGCTTTCTTT
cdr3_aa: CASSPLRGTEAFF

j_call: TRBJ2-5
v_call: TRBV5-1
clone_size: NA
d_call: TRBD1
cdr3_nt: TGCGCCAGCAGCTTGGACGGGACAGGGGGCCTGCGAGAGACCCAGTACTTC
cdr3_aa: CASSLDGTGGLRETQYF

j_call: TRBJ2-7
v_call: TRBV20-1
clone_size: NA
d_call: NA
cdr3_nt: TGCAGTGCTAGACTTCTGGGAACTCCCTACGAGCAGTACTTC
cdr3_aa: CSARLLGTPYEQYF

j_call: TRBJ2-2
v_call: TRBV7-6
clone_size: NA
d_call: TRBD1
cdr3_nt: TGTGCCAGCAGCTTAGGGGATCGGACAGGGGACAACACCGGGGAGCTGTTTTTT
cdr3_aa: CASSLGDRTGDNTGELFF

j_call: TRBJ2-3
v_call: TRBV11-3
clone_size: NA
d_call: TRBD2
cdr3_nt: TGTGCCAGCAGCCCCCGGGGGGGGGCCACAGATACGCAGTATTTT
cdr3_aa: CASSPRGGATDTQYF

j_call: TRBJ2-1
v_call: TRBV20-1
clone_size: many
d_call: NA
cdr3_nt: TGCAGTGCTAGAGATCGCCGGGGGGCTGGCAATGAGCAGTTCTTC
cdr3_aa: CSARDRRGAGNEQFF

j_call: TRBJ2-1
v_call: TRBV7-8
clone_size: many
d_call: NA
cdr3_nt: TGTGCCAGTGTTAGAGATGGACAGTACTCTGTTGAGCAGTTCTTC
cdr3_aa: CASVRDGQYSVEQFF

j_call: TRBJ2-5
v_call: TRBV7-6
clone_size: NA
d_call: NA
cdr3_nt: TGTGCCAGCACCCTAATGACTTCAGGGCAAGAGACCCAGTACTTC
cdr3_aa: CASTLMTSGQETQYF

j_call: TRBJ2-3
v_call: TRBV19
clone_size: NA
d_call: NA
cdr3_nt: TGTGCCTCCGCCGGGACTCGCACAGATACGCAGTATTTT
cdr3_aa: CASAGTRTDTQYF

j_call: TRBJ1-1
v_call: TRBV10-3
clone_size: NA
d_call: NA
cdr3_nt: TGTGCCATCAGTTCTTACTTCACTGAAGCTTTCTTT
cdr3_aa: CAISSYFTEAFF

j_call: TRBJ1-1
v_call: TRBV11-3
clone_size: few
d_call: NA
cdr3_nt: TGTGCCAGCAGCTTAGTGGGCAGGGTTCGGACTGAAGCTTTCTTT
cdr3_aa: CASSLVGRVRTEAFF

j_call: TRBJ2-5
v_call: TRBV7-9
clone_size: many
d_call: NA
cdr3_nt: TGTGCCAGCAGCTTACGGGCGGGGACCAGGAGAGAGACCCAGTACTTC
cdr3_aa: CASSLRAGTRRETQYF

j_call: TRBJ1-5
v_call: TRBV4-3
clone_size: NA
d_call: NA
cdr3_nt: TGCGCCAGCAGCCAAGGAGTACAAGGGGCGACCCAGCATTTT
cdr3_aa: CASSQGVQGATQHF

j_call: TRBJ2-6
v_call: TRBV12-3/TRBV12-4
clone_size: few
d_call: NA
cdr3_nt: TGTGCCAGCAGTTTAGTTTTGGCTTCTGGGGCCAACGTCCTGACTTTC
cdr3_aa: CASSLVLASGANVLTF

j_call: TRBJ1-1
v_call: TRBV6-5
clone_size: few
d_call: NA
cdr3_nt: TGTGCCAGCAGTTACTCGAACAGGGTGAACACTGAAGCTTTCTTT
cdr3_aa: CASSYSNRVNTEAFF

j_call: TRBJ2-2
v_call: TRBV6-4
clone_size: NA
d_call: NA
cdr3_nt: TGTGCCAGCAGAGCACAGGGATCGAGCACCGGGGAGCTGTTTTTT
cdr3_aa: CASRAQGSSTGELFF

j_call: TRBJ1-2
v_call: TRBV28
clone_size: few
d_call: TRBD1
cdr3_nt: TGTGCCAGCAGTTCGCAGACAGGGCCGAACTATGGCTACACCTTC
cdr3_aa: CASSSQTGPNYGYTF

j_call: TRBJ2-1
v_call: TRBV7-9
clone_size: few
d_call: TRBD2
cdr3_nt: TGTGCCAGCAGCTTCTTCCCGGGAGCGGGAGAGTCCTACAATGAGCAGTTCTTC
cdr3_aa: CASSFFPGAGESYNEQFF

j_call: TRBJ2-5
v_call: TRBV7-8
clone_size: few
d_call: NA
cdr3_nt: TGTGCCAGCAGGCCGAGGTCGACTCGCGGGAAAGAGACCCAGTACTTC
cdr3_aa: CASRPRSTRGKETQYF

j_call: TRBJ2-3
v_call: TRBV5-6
clone_size: NA
d_call: NA
cdr3_nt: TGTGCCAGCAGCCGTAACCGGGGCTCCCAAGATACGCAGTATTTT
cdr3_aa: CASSRNRGSQDTQYF

j_call: TRBJ2-3
v_call: TRBV15
clone_size: few
d_call: NA
cdr3_nt: TGTGCCACCAGCAGAGAAGTACTAGCCGCAGATACGCAGTATTTT
cdr3_aa: CATSREVLAADTQYF

j_call: TRBJ2-3
v_call: TRBV7-6
clone_size: many
d_call: NA
cdr3_nt: TGTGCCAGCAGCTTTGGGCTCCCAGATACGCAGTATTTT
cdr3_aa: CASSFGLPDTQYF

j_call: TRBJ2-1
v_call: TRBV5-3
clone_size: few
d_call: NA
cdr3_nt: TGTGCCAGCAGCGGGACACCCAGCTCCTACAATGAGCAGTTCTTC
cdr3_aa: CASSGTPSSYNEQFF

j_call: TRBJ1-5
v_call: TRBV7-2
clone_size: many
d_call: TRBD1
cdr3_nt: TGTGCCAGCAGTGGGGGACAGGGTTTTAGTCAGCCCCAGCATTTT
cdr3_aa: CASSGGQGFSQPQHF

j_call: TRBJ1-2
v_call: TRBV7-9
clone_size: NA
d_call: NA
cdr3_nt: TGTGCCAGCAGCGCTCAGGTAGCCTATGGCTACACCTTC
cdr3_aa: CASSAQVAYGYTF

j_call: TRBJ1-2
v_call: TRBV27
clone_size: once
d_call: TRBD1
cdr3_nt: TGTGCCAGCAGTCCCTGGACAGGGAATGGCTACACCTTC
cdr3_aa: CASSPWTGNGYTF

j_call: TRBJ1-1
v_call: TRBV2
clone_size: NA
d_call: NA
cdr3_nt: TGTGCCAGCAGGGGGTACACTGAAGCTTTCTTT
cdr3_aa: CASRGYTEAFF

j_call: TRBJ2-3
v_call: TRBV7-2
clone_size: NA
d_call: TRBD2
cdr3_nt: TGTGCCAGCAGCTTAGTGGCTAGCGGGGTTAGCCCCACAGATACGCAGTATTTT
cdr3_aa: CASSLVASGVSPTDTQYF

j_call: TRBJ2-2
v_call: TRBV3-1
clone_size: few
d_call: NA
cdr3_nt: TGTGCCAGCAGCCCACCGGGACACCGTTGGATGACCGGGGAGCTGTTTTTT
cdr3_aa: CASSPPGHRWMTGELFF

j_call: TRBJ1-2
v_call: TRBV7-9
clone_size: few
d_call: TRBD1
cdr3_nt: TGTGCCAGCAGCTTAGCCGGGACAGGGAACACCTATGGCTACACCTTC
cdr3_aa: CASSLAGTGNTYGYTF

j_call: TRBJ1-5
v_call: TRBV20-1
clone_size: once
d_call: TRBD1
cdr3_nt: TGCAGTGCTGGACAGGGGGGAAGCAATCAGCCCCAGCATTTT
cdr3_aa: CSAGQGGSNQPQHF

j_call: TRBJ2-3
v_call: TRBV6-2/TRBV6-3
clone_size: few
d_call: TRBD2
cdr3_nt: TGTGCCAGCAGTTACTCCCGGCGGGCTAGCGGGAGTGGAGGAGATACGCAGTATTTT
cdr3_aa: CASSYSRRASGSGGDTQYF

j_call: TRBJ2-1
v_call: TRBV2
clone_size: few
d_call: TRBD1
cdr3_nt: TGTGCCAGCAGTGTCGGGACAGGCGGACAGAATGAGCAGTTCTTC
cdr3_aa: CASSVGTGGQNEQFF

j_call: TRBJ1-1
v_call: TRBV10-3
clone_size: NA
d_call: NA
cdr3_nt: TGTGCCATCTGCAGGGCCATGAACACTGAAGCTTTCTTT
cdr3_aa: CAICRAMNTEAFF

j_call: TRBJ2-1
v_call: TRBV6-2/TRBV6-3
clone_size: few
d_call: TRBD2
cdr3_nt: TGTGCCAGCAGAGAACTAGCGTACAATGAGCAGTTCTTC
cdr3_aa: CASRELAYNEQFF

j_call: TRBJ1-2
v_call: TRBV5-4
clone_size: NA
d_call: NA
cdr3_nt: TGTGCCAGCAGCTTCGCCTCGGGATCTAACTATGGCTACACCTTC
cdr3_aa: CASSFASGSNYGYTF

j_call: TRBJ2-3
v_call: TRBV28
clone_size: NA
d_call: TRBD2
cdr3_nt: TGTGCCAGCAGCCCACGTAGCGGGAGGTCCACAGATACGCAGTATTTT
cdr3_aa: CASSPRSGRSTDTQYF

j_call: TRBJ2-1
v_call: TRBV6-6
clone_size: NA
d_call: TRBD2
cdr3_nt: TGTGCCAGCAGGGGACTAGCGGTCCACAATGAGCAGTTCTTC
cdr3_aa: CASRGLAVHNEQFF

j_call: TRBJ2-7
v_call: TRBV5-1
clone_size: NA
d_call: NA
cdr3_nt: TGCGCCAGCAGCTTGGATTTCGGTGTCTACGAGCAGTACTTC
cdr3_aa: CASSLDFGVYEQYF